The TCR beta chain described here comes from a study of identical twins. Regarding the study as a whole: Zero-insertion results could be subject to partial confounding by invariant MAIT and iNKT cells.

Concerning this clonotype itself: Its antigen is undetermined.

TCRdb re-analysed the 5' RACE reads in MiXCR, keeping a single row per CDR3 protein. Here the sample spans fewer than 250,000 distinct CDR3 sequences, roughly 15% being singletons. V lost 1 base and J lost 0; bases outside the gene matches: 2. The CDR3 totals 15 residues. The germline CDR1 and CDR2 sequences are SQVTM and ANQGSEA. These same data were also listed under a study on T cells expressing NK-cell markers.

The TCR originated in a woman between 18 and 30 years old in good health. The chain has TRBV29-1 and TRBJ2-7, with 11 positions matching TRBD2. Sample: CD8+ T cells sorted from blood. CDR3 sequence: CSVEGGLAGSYEQYF. In DNA form, the CDR3 reads TGCAGCGTTGAAGGCGGACTAGCGGGCTCCTACGAGCAGTACTTC.